The 8 T cell receptor beta chains below were found in one sample sequenced in a study of vaccination and CD4 T cells after COVID-19. The treatment is: roughly nine-day PBMC culture with coronavirus spike peptide pools or control peptides (ViraFEST assay). With the Oncomine TCR Beta short-read assay, DNA from cultured CD4+ T cells was sequenced. TCRdb reprocessed the PCR reads with MiXCR, giving one entry per CDR3 protein. This table has about 11,000 distinct CDR3 sequences, about 41% appearing once. For these receptors, no antigen is known. Sequencing used CD4+ T cells from blood, cultured in vitro, obtained after SARS-CoV-2 vaccination. The receptors stem from a human donor who had recovered from COVID-19.

The CDR3 coding sequence is TGCAGTGCCACTGGGGCGGCCCCCTCGTTTGGCTACACCTTC. This sequence encodes CSATGAAPSFGYTF. The V call is TRBV20-1, the J call TRBJ1-2, with D maybe TRBD1 (5 bases). Germline V gene lookup returns CDR1 DFQATT and CDR2 SNEGSKA (reference sequence). The CDR3 consists of 14 residues. Trimming stripped 6 bases from V and 7 bases from J, with 21 bases between.

This clonotype was detected a few times. The chain joins TRBV7-9 to TRBJ1-5; D gene unclear. This CDR3 is 13 amino acids long. V was shortened by 4 bases and J by 7 bases, with 11 bases between the two germline ends. The germline V gene has CDR1 SEHNR and CDR2 FQNEAQ (reference sequence). CDR3 sequence: CASSSSWQQPQHF. Written as DNA, the CDR3 is TGTGCCAGCAGCTCCTCGTGGCAGCAGCCCCAGCATTTT. Filled out from reference TRBV7-9 and TRBJ1-5, the complete variable domain reads DTGVSQNPRHKITKRGQNVTFRCDPISEHNRLYWYRQTLGQGPEFLTYFQNEAQLEKSRLLSDRFSAERPKGSFSTLEIQRTEQGDSAMYLCASSSSWQQPQHFGDGTRLSIL.

The chain employs TRBV27 and TRBJ2-1, with 13 positions matching TRBD2. The CDR3 totals 17 residues. The germline V gene encodes CDR1 MNHEY and CDR2 SMNVEV (reference sequence). V shed 6 bases, J shed 5 bases, and the junction held 10 bases outside the gene matches. In nucleotides, the CDR3 is TGTGCCAGCAGCCCTTGGACTAGCGGGAGTAACAACAATGAGCAGTTCTTC. This gives the protein CASSPWTSGSNNNEQFF.

This clonotype turned up a few times. The chain joins TRBV20-1 to TRBJ2-7; 8 bases are a match to TRBD2. Germline CDR1 is DFQATT and CDR2 is SNEGSKA (reference sequence). The CDR3 has 12 amino acids. With 4 bases clipped from V and 1 base from J, the junction kept 0 bases outside the gene matches. The CDR3 nucleotides read TGCAGTGCTAAGCGGGAGTCCTACGAGCAGTACTTC. This gives the protein CSAKRESYEQYF.

The chain combines TRBV7-2 with TRBJ2-1; 8 bases align to TRBD2. The V gene end was trimmed by 5 bases and the J gene end by 9 bases; junction bases not matched to a gene: 12. CDR3 length: 15 amino acids. Germline V gene lookup returns CDR1 SGHTA and CDR2 FQGNSA. CDR3 sequence: CASSTPGTRLGEQFF. The CDR3 bases are TGTGCCAGCAGCACCCCCGGGACTAGGTTAGGTGAGCAGTTCTTC. The full variable domain, in which reference TRBV7-2 and TRBJ2-1 provide the parts outside the CDR3, is GAGVSQSPSNKVTEKGKDVELRCDPISGHTALYWYRQSLGQGLEFLIYFQGNSAPDKSGLPSDRFSAERTGGSVSTLTIQRTQQEDSAVYLCASSTPGTRLGEQFFGPGTRLTVL.

This clonotype was seen a few times. The chain couples TRBV20-1 to TRBJ2-1; a possible D gene is TRBD2 (6 bases). CDR3 size: 15 residues. The germline V and J ends were trimmed by 2 bases and 7 bases, with 18 bases remaining between them. The germline V gene encodes CDR1 DFQATT and CDR2 SNEGSKA (reference sequence). CDR3 in amino acids: CSARSGLLKGNEQFF. The CDR3 bases are TGCAGTGCTAGATCGGGACTCTTGAAGGGGAATGAGCAGTTCTTC.

This sequence joins TRBV20-1 and TRBJ1-1; the D is unclear. This CDR3 has 10 amino acids. CDR1 and CDR2 (germline): DFQATT, SNEGSKA (reference sequence). V was shortened by 6 bases and J by 9 bases, with 11 bases between the two germline ends. CDR3 nucleotide sequence: TGCAGTGCCTTTCAGAATCAAGCTTTCTTT. It translates to CSAFQNQAFF.

V is TRBV6-1 and J is TRBJ2-1; 11 bases align to TRBD2. The CDR3 consists of 17 residues. Germline V gives CDR1 MNHNS, CDR2 SASEGT. The ends lost 3 bases at V and 8 bases at J; junction bases unmatched: 12. DNA for the CDR3: TGTGCCAGCAGTGATTGGGGTAGCGGGAGGGCGGTGGATGAGCAGTTCTTC. Amino acids: CASSDWGSGRAVDEQFF.